The 27 T cell receptor beta chains presented below share a single source sample, sequenced in a study of T-cell reconstitution after alpha-beta-depleted transplantation in children. Using unique molecular identifiers, the investigators prepared the TCRbeta library. Via MiXCR, TCRdb re-called the PCR reads, giving one row per CDR3 protein. The table has about 580,000 distinct CDR3 sequences, roughly 24% seen once. The material sequenced was PBMCs, mostly from graft donor cells, taken 360 days after TCRalphabeta/CD19-depleted stem cell transplant. The origin of the receptors is a boy under two years old who had a stem cell transplant for acute myeloid leukemia, so the T cells may come from the graft donor.

This clonotype has only a few counts. The V gene is TRBV20-1, the J gene TRBJ2-5, with TRBD1 matching over 7 bases. The length of the CDR3 is 13 residues. J gave up 4 bases and V 8 bases, and 10 bases lay outside the gene matches. Per the germline V gene, CDR1 is DFQATT and CDR2 is SNEGSKA (reference sequence). CDR3 residues: CSPSAEGAETQYF. The CDR3, as DNA: TGCAGTCCATCAGCCGAGGGGGCAGAGACCCAGTACTTC.

The J gene is TRBJ1-3, the V gene TRBV4-3; D unclear. The CDR3 has 15 amino acids. Trimming took off 0 bases at V and 2 bases at J, with 8 bases between the two ends. Germline-derived CDR1 and CDR2 are LGHNA and YSLEER. The chain's CDR3 is CASSQDGWPGNTIYF. DNA of the CDR3: TGCGCCAGCAGCCAAGACGGGTGGCCTGGAAACACCATATATTTT.

This clonotype has only a few counts. The V gene is TRBV20-1, the J gene TRBJ2-5; 10 nucleotides align to TRBD2. The germline V gene has CDR1 DFQATT and CDR2 SNEGSKA (reference sequence). This CDR3 comprises 15 residues. V lost 3 bases and J lost 3; bases outside the gene matches: 7. The CDR3: CSASLAGEYKETQYF. The CDR3 coding sequence is TGCAGTGCTAGTCTAGCGGGGGAATACAAAGAGACCCAGTACTTC.

This chain uses TRBV29-1 with TRBJ2-7; 9 bases agree with TRBD1. This CDR3 has 11 residues. V dropped 4 bases and J dropped 5; count of bases not matched to a gene: 0. The germline CDR1 and CDR2 sequences are SQVTM and ANQGSEA. CDR3 nucleotides: TGCAGCGTTGGACAGGGGGACGAGCAGTACGTC. Encoded protein: CSVGQGDEQYV.

In regard to this clonotype: The junction departs from germline at one end; a sequencing error may be responsible. This chain uses TRBV5-1 with TRBJ2-2, with D possibly being TRBD1 (6 bases). This CDR3 is 16 amino acids long. Germline lookup yields CDR1 SGHRS and CDR2 YFSETQ. The CDR3 protein is CASSKQQGAKTGELFF. The CDR3 DNA sequence: TGCGCCAGCAGCAAACAACAGGGTGCGAAGACCGGGGAGCTGTTTTTT. Using reference TRBV5-1 and TRBJ2-2 for the parts outside the CDR3, the full variable domain is KAGVTQTPRYLIKTRGQQVTLSCSPISGHRSVSWYQQTPGQGLQFLFEYFSETQRNKGNFPGRFSGRQFSNSRSEMNVSTLELGDSALYLCASSKQQGAKTGELFFGEGSRLTVL.

This clonotype was observed a handful of times. The rearrangement uses TRBV7-2 and TRBJ2-5; 10 nucleotides line up with TRBD2. V gave up 4 bases and J gave up 2 bases; unmatched junction bases: 7. This CDR3 contains 16 residues. Germline V gives CDR1 SGHTA, CDR2 FQGNSA. CDR3 coding DNA: TGTGCCAGCAGCTCCTTAGCGGGGGGCAGACAAGAGACCCAGTACTTC. Translated: CASSSLAGGRQETQYF.

The V and J genes are TRBV19 and TRBJ2-1, with D unresolved. Germline assignment: CDR1 LNHDA and CDR2 SQIVND (reference sequence). CDR3 length equals 14 residues. The V gene lost 3 bases and the J gene lost 5 bases, with 11 bases spanning the gap. The DNA of the CDR3 is TGTGCCAGTAGTATTTGGGCGCAGAACAATGAGCAGTTCTTC. This codes for CASSIWAQNNEQFF.

The chain carries TRBV5-1 and TRBJ2-5, with a tentative D call TRBD2 (7 bases). Germline V gene lookup returns CDR1 SGHRS and CDR2 YFSETQ. V lost 0 bases to trimming and J lost 1 base, with 13 bases between them. This CDR3 is 16 amino acids long. CDR3 amino acids: CASSLEWGGRQETQYF. The CDR3 bases are TGCGCCAGCAGCTTGGAGTGGGGGGGCCGCCAAGAGACCCAGTACTTC.

This clonotype occurred many times. The J gene is TRBJ2-5, the V gene TRBV12-3 or TRBV12-4; tentative D call: TRBD2 (6 bases). This CDR3 contains 15 residues. V was trimmed by 5 bases and J by 0 bases, leaving 13 bases between them. DNA of the CDR3: TGTGCCAGCAGTCACCTCCGGGACTACCAAGAGACCCAGTACTTC. This sequence encodes CASSHLRDYQETQYF.

This rearrangement joins TRBV29-1 to TRBJ1-1; D not resolved. Germline lookup yields CDR1 SQVTM and CDR2 ANQGSEA. V lost 5 bases and J lost 1, with 11 bases in between. CDR3 length: 13 residues. CDR3 residues: CSVRSVPNTEAFF. CDR3 nucleotide sequence: TGCAGCGTTCGTAGCGTTCCGAACACTGAAGCTTTCTTT.

The chain is built from TRBV12-3 or TRBV12-4 and TRBJ2-7; D unresolved. The CDR3 has 13 residues. V lost 3 bases, J lost 6 bases, and 12 bases lay in between. CDR3 region: CASSLSPTLEQYV. The DNA of the CDR3 is TGTGCCAGCAGTTTGTCACCTACTCTCGAGCAGTACGTC.

This clonotype was counted at least ten times. The chain has TRBV18 and TRBJ2-2; D unclear. The CDR3 extends over 14 amino acids. V lost 3 bases and J 5 bases, leaving 10 bases between the germline ends. The germline V gene encodes CDR1 KGHSH and CDR2 LQKENI. The CDR3 DNA sequence: TGTGCCAGCTCACCGTGGCAGACAACCGGGGAGCTGTTTTTT. Translation: CASSPWQTTGELFF.

This clonotype has at least ten counts. The rearrangement uses TRBV4-1 and TRBJ2-1; 8 bases line up with TRBD2. The CDR3 covers 14 residues. V lost 2 bases to trimming and J lost 8 bases; unmatched junction nucleotides: 5. The germline V gene has CDR1 MGHRA and CDR2 YSYEKL. The CDR3 DNA reads TGCGCCAGCAGCCAAACGGGACTAGTCGATGAGCAGTTCTTC. Translating it yields CASSQTGLVDEQFF.

In its sample, this clonotype was seen many times. This chain connects TRBV12-3 or TRBV12-4 to TRBJ2-5; D gene unclear. The CDR3 extends over 13 amino acids. Trimming took 5 bases from V and 2 from J, leaving 9 bases between them. The CDR3 loop reads CASSPQLQETQYF. The CDR3 DNA is TGTGCCAGCAGTCCCCAGTTACAAGAGACCCAGTACTTC.

This clonotype was counted at least ten times. This chain connects TRBV11-2 to TRBJ1-1; no reliable D call. The germline CDR1 and CDR2 sequences are SGHAT and FQNNGV. CDR3 length: 15 amino acids. The ends were cut back, 2 bases at V and 3 bases at J, with 13 bases in the middle. The CDR3 DNA reads as TGTGCCAGCAGCTTAAGCCCTCGGACGGACACTGAAGCTTTCTTT. Amino acids: CASSLSPRTDTEAFF.

This clonotype was seen more than once but under ten times. The rearrangement links TRBV12-5 to TRBJ1-2, with unresolved D. V shed 2 bases and J shed 1 base, with 20 bases lying between them. This CDR3 region has 18 residues. The germline gives CDR1 LGHNT, CDR2 FRNRAP. The CDR3 loop reads CASGLPRTAAPYNYGYTF. CDR3 in DNA: TGTGCTAGTGGTTTGCCCCGTACGGCCGCGCCGTATAACTATGGCTACACCTTC.

A remark on this clonotype: This clone may be a read error of a much larger clone one base away. This sequence joins TRBV5-1 and TRBJ2-7, with no clear D. Germline assignment: CDR1 SGHRS and CDR2 YFSETQ. The CDR3 extends over 13 amino acids. Trimming shortened V by 2 bases and J by 3 bases, and 9 bases separated the two germline ends. The CDR3 DNA reads TGCGCCAGCAGCTTATTGAAAAGCTACGAGCAGTACTTC. Translating gives CASSLLKSYEQYF.

The chain links TRBV5-1 to TRBJ1-2, with a weak D call TRBD1 (5 bases). V dropped 0 bases and J dropped 13 bases, with 19 bases sitting between them. Germline V gene data show CDR1 as SGHRS and CDR2 as YFSETQ. The CDR3 runs 14 residues. As DNA, the CDR3 is TGCGCCAGCAGCTTGGAGTACGGGCGGGACGATGTCACCTTC. This encodes CASSLEYGRDDVTF.

The table lists this clonotype with a few counts. The CDR3 coding sequence is TGCAGTGCCCCGGGACCTCTGGCTAACTATGGCTACACCTTC. Protein sequence: CSAPGPLANYGYTF. The V and J genes are TRBV20-1 and TRBJ1-2; a weak D match, TRBD1 (5 bases). V was cut by 6 bases and J by 0 bases, with 14 bases left in between. The germline CDR1 and CDR2 sequences are DFQATT and SNEGSKA (reference sequence). This CDR3 is 14 amino acids long.

J is TRBJ2-1 and V is TRBV21-1; the table calls TRBD2, which could not be checked here. TRBV21-1 is shown as a pseudogene. The CDR3 consists of 17 residues. This CDR3 is CASSRRLAGGPWNEQFF. CDR3 coding DNA: TGTGCCAGCAGCAGGCGTTTAGCGGGGGGGCCGTGGAATGAGCAGTTCTTC.

This clonotype was counted many times. V usage is TRBV3-1 and J usage is TRBJ2-7, with unresolved D. From germline, CDR1 is LGHDT and CDR2 YNNKEL (reference sequence). V lost 4 bases to trimming and J lost 3 bases, with 10 bases between them. CDR3 length: 13 amino acids. The CDR3 protein is CASSPRVGYEQYF. The CDR3 nucleotides are TGTGCCAGCAGCCCCAGAGTGGGCTACGAGCAGTACTTC.

This clonotype was counted at least ten times. V and J are TRBV29-1 and TRBJ2-1; 9 bases are a match to TRBD2. The CDR3 is 15 amino acids. V was clipped by 0 bases and J by 0 bases; unmatched bases: 0. Germline-derived CDR1 and CDR2 are SQVTM and ANQGSEA. The CDR3 nucleotides read TGCAGCGTTGAAGAGCGGGGGGGCTCCTACAATGAGCAGTTCTTC. It is translated as CSVEERGGSYNEQFF.

V and J are TRBV6-5 and TRBJ1-1; TRBD1 agrees at 7 bases. The CDR3 sequence is 17 residues long. Germline loops: CDR1 MNHEY, CDR2 SVGAGI. V shed 0 bases and J 2 bases; nucleotides not matched to a gene: 9. Here the CDR3 DNA reads TGTGCCAGCAGTTACTCGACAGGGAAAAGGAGCAACACTGAAGCTTTCTTT. Amino acid sequence: CASSYSTGKRSNTEAFF.

Comment on this clonotype: A junction end diverges from the germline sequence, so it may reflect a read error. The CDR3 loop reads CASSQVRVSRTDTQYF. The CDR3 nucleotides read TGTGCCAGCAGCCAAGTGAGAGTTTCCCGCACTGATACGCAGTATTTT. The V call is TRBV14, the J call TRBJ2-3; D ambiguous. CDR3 length equals 16 residues. Germline-derived CDR1 and CDR2 are SGHDN and FVKESK.

The CDR3 nucleotides are TGCGCCAGCAGCTTTGGCATGGGCGAAGCTTTCTTT. The encoded protein is CASSFGMGEAFF. V and J are TRBV5-1 and TRBJ1-1; D unresolved. The germline V and J ends were trimmed by 2 bases and 8 bases, with 10 bases remaining between them. Germline CDR1 is SGHRS and CDR2 is YFSETQ. There are 12 residues in the CDR3.

This clonotype was picked up a small number of times. The V and J genes are TRBV20-1 and TRBJ2-1, with a tentative D call TRBD2 (6 bases). CDR3 length: 15 residues. Germline loops: CDR1 DFQATT, CDR2 SNEGSKA (reference sequence). Trimming took off 4 bases at V and 0 bases at J, with 13 bases between the two ends. DNA for the CDR3: TGCAGTGCTACGGGCGGGGAGCGCTCCTACAATGAGCAGTTCTTC. Its protein product is CSATGGERSYNEQFF.

V is TRBV7-9 and J is TRBJ2-5, with D possibly TRBD1 on 5 matching bases. V lost 2 bases and J lost 5, with 15 bases in between. The CDR3 has 15 residues. Germline V gene data show CDR1 as SEHNR and CDR2 as FQNEAQ (reference sequence). The CDR3 bases are TGTGCCAGCAGCTTATTCCAGGGTGTTGGCGAGACCCAGTACTTC. Translation: CASSLFQGVGETQYF.